Listed below are T cell receptor beta chains from one sample, sequenced in a study of tumor-infiltrating lymphocytes in localized non-small cell lung cancer. The repertoire was sequenced with immunoSEQ multiplex PCR; TCRdb's copy has only in-frame clones and lacks some. The table lists roughly 25,000 clones, roughly 70% of them singletons, with approximately 15% in the top ten. Source material: lung tumor tissue. The source is a human donor with non-small cell lung cancer. Both conserved end residues are part of each CDR3. Each record gives: V gene, clone size, J gene, D gene, CDR3 DNA, CDR3 protein. D genes are given only for firm matches. Rows may omit the clone size; those that give it use once, few, many or a size class.

V gene: TRBV19
clone size: NA
J gene: TRBJ2-1
D gene: NA
CDR3 DNA: TGTGCCAGTAGTATAGATCTGGGTTTGGGTGAGCAGTTCTTC
CDR3 protein: CASSIDLGLGEQFF

V gene: TRBV16
clone size: NA
J gene: TRBJ1-1
D gene: NA
CDR3 DNA: TGTGCCAGCAGCCAAAGACGGCTGAACACTGAAGCTTTCTTT
CDR3 protein: CASSQRRLNTEAFF

V gene: TRBV2
clone size: NA
J gene: TRBJ2-7
D gene: TRBD2
CDR3 DNA: TGTGCCAGCAGTGAAAGCAACGTTCGGGGGGTAGAGCAGTACTTC
CDR3 protein: CASSESNVRGVEQYF

V gene: TRBV30
clone size: NA
J gene: TRBJ2-1
D gene: NA
CDR3 DNA: TGTGCCTGGAGTGGAGCGGGACACTACAATGAGCAGTTCTTC
CDR3 protein: CAWSGAGHYNEQFF

V gene: TRBV6-1
clone size: NA
J gene: TRBJ2-5
D gene: TRBD2
CDR3 DNA: TGTGCCAGCAGTTTGACGGGAGGCCAAGAGACCCAGTACTTC
CDR3 protein: CASSLTGGQETQYF

V gene: TRBV30
clone size: NA
J gene: TRBJ2-7
D gene: TRBD2
CDR3 DNA: TGTGCCTGGAGTAGACTAGCGCGGGAGCAGTACTTC
CDR3 protein: CAWSRLAREQYF

V gene: TRBV4-3
clone size: NA
J gene: TRBJ2-1
D gene: NA
CDR3 DNA: TGCGCCAGCAGCCCCGGGGTCGCGAGTACCTACAATGAGCAGTTCTTC
CDR3 protein: CASSPGVASTYNEQFF

V gene: TRBV4-1
clone size: NA
J gene: TRBJ1-1
D gene: NA
CDR3 DNA: TGCGCCAGCAGCCCTGAATTTACCGTGAACACTGAAGCTTTCTTT
CDR3 protein: CASSPEFTVNTEAFF

V gene: TRBV4-3
clone size: NA
J gene: TRBJ2-1
D gene: TRBD1
CDR3 DNA: TGCGCCAGCAGCCAAGATCGGACAGGGGGCATGAGCAATGAGCAGTTCTTC
CDR3 protein: CASSQDRTGGMSNEQFF

V gene: TRBV9
clone size: NA
J gene: TRBJ2-2
D gene: TRBD2
CDR3 DNA: TGTGCCAGCAGCCCTAGACTAGCGGCGAACACCGGGGAGCTGTTTTTT
CDR3 protein: CASSPRLAANTGELFF

V gene: TRBV5-1
clone size: NA
J gene: TRBJ2-3
D gene: TRBD1
CDR3 DNA: TGCGCCAGCAGCTTGGTTGGACAGGGGGCAGGAGATACGCAGTATTTT
CDR3 protein: CASSLVGQGAGDTQYF

V gene: TRBV18
clone size: NA
J gene: TRBJ2-1
D gene: NA
CDR3 DNA: TGTGCCAGCTCAAGGATCAGAGGCGGGGTTGGCCACAATGAGCAGTTCTTC
CDR3 protein: CASSRIRGGVGHNEQFF

V gene: TRBV5-1
clone size: few
J gene: TRBJ2-5
D gene: NA
CDR3 DNA: TGCGCCAGCAGCTTGGGAGGACACCAAGAGACCCAGTACTTC
CDR3 protein: CASSLGGHQETQYF

V gene: TRBV6-5
clone size: few
J gene: TRBJ2-3
D gene: TRBD2
CDR3 DNA: TGTGCCAGCAGTTGGTCTCTAGCGGGAGGGCCGAATACGCAGTATTTT
CDR3 protein: CASSWSLAGGPNTQYF

V gene: TRBV18
clone size: once
J gene: TRBJ1-5
D gene: NA
CDR3 DNA: TGTGCCAGCCCACCCAAGTCGCAGCCCCAGCATTTT
CDR3 protein: CASPPKSQPQHF

V gene: TRBV6-4
clone size: once
J gene: TRBJ1-1
D gene: NA
CDR3 DNA: TGTGCCAGCAGTGAGGGATCAGGGATCGGTAAAGCTTTCTTT
CDR3 protein: CASSEGSGIGKAFF

V gene: TRBV5-1
clone size: NA
J gene: TRBJ2-5
D gene: NA
CDR3 DNA: TGCGCCAGCAGCTTTCAGGGGCAAGAGACCCAGTACTTC
CDR3 protein: CASSFQGQETQYF

V gene: TRBV14
clone size: NA
J gene: TRBJ2-5
D gene: TRBD2
CDR3 DNA: TGTGCCAGCAGCGCCAGATTCCTAGCGGGACAAGAGACCCAGTACTTC
CDR3 protein: CASSARFLAGQETQYF

V gene: TRBV19
clone size: few
J gene: TRBJ2-3
D gene: TRBD2
CDR3 DNA: TGTGCCAGTAGGGTAGCGGGAGCGAATACGCAGTATTTT
CDR3 protein: CASRVAGANTQYF

V gene: TRBV5-1
clone size: NA
J gene: TRBJ2-1
D gene: NA
CDR3 DNA: TGCGCCAGCTCCGGGACCTTGGGGAATGAGCAGTTCTTC
CDR3 protein: CASSGTLGNEQFF

V gene: TRBV4-2
clone size: NA
J gene: TRBJ2-5
D gene: NA
CDR3 DNA: TGTGCCAGCAGCCAAGAGAGCCGGCGGGTAGAGACCCAGTACTTC
CDR3 protein: CASSQESRRVETQYF

V gene: TRBV28
clone size: NA
J gene: TRBJ2-7
D gene: NA
CDR3 DNA: TGTGCCAGCAGCCGCCGGGGACGGGTGAGATACTTC
CDR3 protein: CASSRRGRVRYF

V gene: TRBV6-5
clone size: NA
J gene: TRBJ1-4
D gene: NA
CDR3 DNA: TGTGCCAGCAGTTACGGGGGTACGGATGAAAAACTGTTTTTT
CDR3 protein: CASSYGGTDEKLFF

V gene: TRBV4-1
clone size: NA
J gene: TRBJ2-6
D gene: TRBD2
CDR3 DNA: TGCGCCAGCAGCCAAGAGATTAGCGGGGGTATCTCTGGGGCCAACGTCCTGACTTTC
CDR3 protein: CASSQEISGGISGANVLTF

V gene: TRBV5-6
clone size: NA
J gene: TRBJ2-5
D gene: TRBD2
CDR3 DNA: TGTGCCAGCGAACTAGCGGGAGTATATGAGACCCAGTACTTC
CDR3 protein: CASELAGVYETQYF

V gene: TRBV6-6
clone size: NA
J gene: TRBJ2-2
D gene: NA
CDR3 DNA: TGTGCCAGCAGTACCAGGGGTTCCGGGGAGCTGTTTTTT
CDR3 protein: CASSTRGSGELFF

V gene: TRBV7-2
clone size: NA
J gene: TRBJ2-5
D gene: NA
CDR3 DNA: TGTGCCAGCAGCTACCGGTCGGAGACCCAGTACTTC
CDR3 protein: CASSYRSETQYF

V gene: TRBV19
clone size: NA
J gene: TRBJ2-7
D gene: TRBD1
CDR3 DNA: TGTGCCAGTAGTATAACCGGGACAGGGGGCAACGAGCAGTACTTC
CDR3 protein: CASSITGTGGNEQYF